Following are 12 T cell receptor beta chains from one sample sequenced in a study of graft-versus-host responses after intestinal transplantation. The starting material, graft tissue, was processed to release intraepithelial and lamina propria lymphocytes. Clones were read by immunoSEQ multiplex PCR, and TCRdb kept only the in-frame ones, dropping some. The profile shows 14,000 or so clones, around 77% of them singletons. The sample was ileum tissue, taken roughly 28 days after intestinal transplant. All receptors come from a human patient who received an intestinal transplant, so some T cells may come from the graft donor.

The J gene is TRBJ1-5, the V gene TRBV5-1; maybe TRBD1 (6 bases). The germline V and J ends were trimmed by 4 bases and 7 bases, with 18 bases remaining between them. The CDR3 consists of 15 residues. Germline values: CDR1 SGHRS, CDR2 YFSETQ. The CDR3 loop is CASSPKRGAKQPQHF. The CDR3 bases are TGCGCCAGCAGCCCTAAACGGGGGGCGAAGCAGCCCCAGCATTTT.

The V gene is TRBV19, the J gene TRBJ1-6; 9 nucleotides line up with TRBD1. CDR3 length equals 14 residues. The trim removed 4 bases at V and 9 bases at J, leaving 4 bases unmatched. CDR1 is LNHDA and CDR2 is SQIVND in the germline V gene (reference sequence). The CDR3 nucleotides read TGTGCCAGTAGTAAGGGACAGGGAAGTTCACCCCTCCACTTT. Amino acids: CASSKGQGSSPLHF.

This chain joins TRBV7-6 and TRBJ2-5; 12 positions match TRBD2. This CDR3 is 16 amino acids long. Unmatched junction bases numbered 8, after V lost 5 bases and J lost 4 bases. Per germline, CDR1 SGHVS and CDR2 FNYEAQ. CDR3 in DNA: TGTGCCAGCAGCCCCGGACTAGCGGGGATCGGAGAGACCCAGTACTTC. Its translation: CASSPGLAGIGETQYF.

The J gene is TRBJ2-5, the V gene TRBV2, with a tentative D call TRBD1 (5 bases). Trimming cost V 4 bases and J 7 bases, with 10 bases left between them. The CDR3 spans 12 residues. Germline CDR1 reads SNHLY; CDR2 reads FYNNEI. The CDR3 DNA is TGTGCCAGCAGTGGTCAGGGTGGGACCCAGTACTTC. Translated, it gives CASSGQGGTQYF.

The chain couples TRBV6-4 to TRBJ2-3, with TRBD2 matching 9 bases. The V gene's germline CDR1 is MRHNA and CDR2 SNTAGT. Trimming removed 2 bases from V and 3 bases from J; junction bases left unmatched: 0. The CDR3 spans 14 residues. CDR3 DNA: TGTGCCAGCAGTGACGCGGGGGGGACAGATACGCAGTATTTT. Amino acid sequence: CASSDAGGTDTQYF.

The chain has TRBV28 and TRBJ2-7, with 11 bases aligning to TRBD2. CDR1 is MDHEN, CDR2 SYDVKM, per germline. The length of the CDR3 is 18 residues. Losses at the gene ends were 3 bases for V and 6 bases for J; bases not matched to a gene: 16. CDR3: CASSFRPLAGGFSLEQYV. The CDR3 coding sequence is TGTGCCAGCAGTTTTCGTCCTCTAGCGGGGGGTTTTTCCCTCGAGCAGTACGTC.

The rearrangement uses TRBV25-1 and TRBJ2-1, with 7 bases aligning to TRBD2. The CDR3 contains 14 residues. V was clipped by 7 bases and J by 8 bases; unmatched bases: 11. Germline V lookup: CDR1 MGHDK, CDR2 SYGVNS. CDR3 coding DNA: TGTGCCAGCACTTTTGAGGGAGGGTGGGATGAGCAGTTCTTC. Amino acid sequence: CASTFEGGWDEQFF.

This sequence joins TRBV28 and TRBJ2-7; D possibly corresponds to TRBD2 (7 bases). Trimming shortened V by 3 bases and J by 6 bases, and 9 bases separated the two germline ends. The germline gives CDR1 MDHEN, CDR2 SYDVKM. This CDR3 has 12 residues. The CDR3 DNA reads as TGTGCCAGCAGTTTCCGGGGGGCCGAGCAGTACGTC. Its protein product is CASSFRGAEQYV.

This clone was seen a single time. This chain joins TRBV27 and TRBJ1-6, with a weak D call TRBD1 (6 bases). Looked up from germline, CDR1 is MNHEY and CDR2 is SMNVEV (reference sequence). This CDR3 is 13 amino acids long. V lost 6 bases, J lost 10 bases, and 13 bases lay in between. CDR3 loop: CASSYRAYSPLHF. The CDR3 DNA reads TGTGCCAGCAGCTACAGGGCTTACTCACCCCTCCACTTT.

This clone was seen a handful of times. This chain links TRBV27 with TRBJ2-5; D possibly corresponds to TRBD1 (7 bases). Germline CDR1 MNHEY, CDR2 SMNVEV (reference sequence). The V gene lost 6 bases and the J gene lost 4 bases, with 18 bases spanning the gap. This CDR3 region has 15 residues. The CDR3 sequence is CASSTQGGQGETQYF. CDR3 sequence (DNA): TGTGCCAGCAGCACTCAGGGGGGCCAAGGAGAGACCCAGTACTTC.

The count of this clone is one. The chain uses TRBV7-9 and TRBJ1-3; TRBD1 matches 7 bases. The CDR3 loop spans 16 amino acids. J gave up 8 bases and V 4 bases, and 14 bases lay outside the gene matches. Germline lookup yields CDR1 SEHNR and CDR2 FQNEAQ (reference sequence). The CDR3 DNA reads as TGTGCCAGCAGCTCTACAACCCCACAGGGGCGGCACACCATATATTTT. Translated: CASSSTTPQGRHTIYF. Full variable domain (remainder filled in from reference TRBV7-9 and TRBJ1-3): DTGVSQNPRHKITKRGQNVTFRCDPISEHNRLYWYRQTLGQGPEFLTYFQNEAQLEKSRLLSDRFSAERPKGSFSTLEIQRTEQGDSAMYLCASSSTTPQGRHTIYFGEGSWLTVV.

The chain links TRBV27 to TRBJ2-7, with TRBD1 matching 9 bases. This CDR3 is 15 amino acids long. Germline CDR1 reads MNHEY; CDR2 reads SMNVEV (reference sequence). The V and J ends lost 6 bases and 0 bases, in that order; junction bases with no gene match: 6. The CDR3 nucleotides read TGTGCCAGCAGGAGGGACAGGGCGAGCTCCTACGAGCAGTACGTC. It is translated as CASRRDRASSYEQYV.